This T cell receptor (beta chain) emerged from a study of cytomegalovirus exposure and HLA in healthy donors. Notes on the study in general: One cluster of highly shared sequence variants probably arose as a sequencing artifact. In a later analysis, a missense DCLRE1C variant was linked to TCR beta V- and J-gene trimming.

PCR employed 60 Vbeta and 13 Jbeta primers. Original analysis: An analysis performed later counted around 86 million unique TCR beta chains (roughly 11 million of them shared). The table came from immunoSEQ multiplex PCR; TCRdb's copy has only in-frame clones and leaves some out. The V and J calls and the clone size are those of that table, but D and trimming were determined from the DNA. The top ten clones hold over 2% of a sample with approximately 76,000 clones, about 80% of them seen once. Concerning this clone itself: Its antigen is as yet unknown. One end of the junction fails to match germline, which may point to a read error.

This receptor was obtained from a man aged 30 to 45 in good health and CMV-seronegative. The sequenced sample was PBMCs.

The CDR3 sequence is CSSSLTSGSSYEQYF. The CDR3 nucleotides read TGTTCCAGCAGCTTAACTAGCGGGAGTTCTTACGAGCAGTACTTC. The rearrangement uses TRBV7-9 and TRBJ2-7, with TRBD2 matching over 11 bases. CDR1 and CDR2 (germline): SEHNR, FQNEAQ (reference sequence). The CDR3 covers 15 residues.